This entry features one T cell receptor (beta chain) sequence. Its antigen is still unknown. HIV-negative, healthy adults without recent acute infections or vaccinations were the donors. Trimming removed 3 bases at V and 7 bases at J, with 13 bases between. The CDR3 sequence is 13 residues long. In germline, CDR1 is SNHLY, CDR2 FYNNEI. These data come from a study of shared clonotypes between healthy human individuals. The repertoire was sequenced with immunoSEQ multiplex PCR; TCRdb's copy has only in-frame clones and lacks some. The table has about 1.4 million clones, 96% seen once. Notes on the study in general: Shared clonotypes: 4.5% to 6.5% naive CD4, around 4% naive CD8, less than 2.5% memory CD4, around 0.4% memory CD8.

Sample: naive CD4+ T cells sorted from blood. The subset is: CD45RA+ positively selected. The chain uses TRBV2 and TRBJ2-7; no clear D gene. The source is a man aged 25-45 years in good health. In DNA, the CDR3 is TGTGCCAGCAGTGACGTGGGCATGGGGGAGCAGTACTTC. This translates into CASSDVGMGEQYF.